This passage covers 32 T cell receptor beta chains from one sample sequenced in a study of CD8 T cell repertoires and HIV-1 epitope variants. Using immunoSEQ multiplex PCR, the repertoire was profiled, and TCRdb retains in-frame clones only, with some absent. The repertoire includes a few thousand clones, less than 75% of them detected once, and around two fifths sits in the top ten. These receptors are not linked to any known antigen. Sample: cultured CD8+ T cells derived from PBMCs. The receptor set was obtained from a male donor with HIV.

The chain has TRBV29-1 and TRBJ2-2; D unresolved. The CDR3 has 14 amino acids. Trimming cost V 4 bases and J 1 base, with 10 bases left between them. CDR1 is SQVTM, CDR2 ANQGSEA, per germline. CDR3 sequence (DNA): TGCAGCGTTGGGACGGAGATGAACACCGGGGAGCTGTTTTTT. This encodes CSVGTEMNTGELFF.

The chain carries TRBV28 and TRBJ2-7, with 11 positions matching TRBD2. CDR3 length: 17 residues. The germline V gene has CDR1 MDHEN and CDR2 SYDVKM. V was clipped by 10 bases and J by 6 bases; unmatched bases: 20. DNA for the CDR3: TGTGCCACCGAAAATAGTATAGCGGGAGGGCCTGGGGGCGAGCAGTACTTC. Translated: CATENSIAGGPGGEQYF.

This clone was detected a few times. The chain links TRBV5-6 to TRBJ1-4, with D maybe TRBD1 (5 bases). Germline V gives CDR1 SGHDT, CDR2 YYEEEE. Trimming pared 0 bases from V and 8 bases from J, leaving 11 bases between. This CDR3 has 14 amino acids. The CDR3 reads CASSLAQEGEKLFF. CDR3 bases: TGTGCCAGCAGCTTGGCACAGGAAGGCGAAAAACTGTTTTTT.

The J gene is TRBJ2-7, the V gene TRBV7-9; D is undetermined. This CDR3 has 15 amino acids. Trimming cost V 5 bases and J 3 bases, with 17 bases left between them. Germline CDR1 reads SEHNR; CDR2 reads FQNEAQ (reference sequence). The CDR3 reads CASSQDESRDYEQYF. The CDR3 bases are TGTGCCAGCAGCCAGGACGAGTCTAGGGACTACGAGCAGTACTTC.

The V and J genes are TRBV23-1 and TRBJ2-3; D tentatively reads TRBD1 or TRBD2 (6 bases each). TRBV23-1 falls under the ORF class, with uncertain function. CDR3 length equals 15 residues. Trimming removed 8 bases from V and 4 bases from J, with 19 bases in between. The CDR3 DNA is TGCGCCAGCCCTCCCGGGACATCGGGGGCAGATACGCAGTATTTT. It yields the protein CASPPGTSGADTQYF.

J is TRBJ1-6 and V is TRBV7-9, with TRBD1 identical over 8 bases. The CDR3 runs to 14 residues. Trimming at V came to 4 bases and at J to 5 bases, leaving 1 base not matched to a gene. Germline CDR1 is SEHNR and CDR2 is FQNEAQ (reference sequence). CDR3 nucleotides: TGTGCCAGCAGCTCGGACAGGGATAATTCACCCCTCCACTTT. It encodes CASSSDRDNSPLHF. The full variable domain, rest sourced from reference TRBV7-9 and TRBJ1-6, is DTGVSQNPRHKITKRGQNVTFRCDPISEHNRLYWYRQTLGQGPEFLTYFQNEAQLEKSRLLSDRFSAERPKGSFSTLEIQRTEQGDSAMYLCASSSDRDNSPLHFGNGTRLTVT.

CDR3 sequence: CAWSVDTYEQYF. The CDR3, as DNA: TGTGCCTGGAGTGTAGACACCTACGAGCAGTACTTC. This chain uses TRBV30 with TRBJ2-7; D is ambiguous. Trimming removed 0 bases at V and 2 bases at J, with 5 bases between. The CDR3 is made up of 12 amino acids. The germline CDR1 and CDR2 sequences are GTSNPN and SVGIG (reference sequence).

Written as DNA, the CDR3 is TGTGCCAGCAGCGACGGTAGCGGGAGCACAGATACGCAGTATTTT. Amino acid sequence: CASSDGSGSTDTQYF. This chain uses TRBV9 with TRBJ2-3; 7 bases align to TRBD2. V lost 3 bases to trimming and J lost 0 bases; unmatched junction nucleotides: 4. The CDR3 is made up of 15 amino acids. Germline loops: CDR1 SGDLS, CDR2 YYNGEE.

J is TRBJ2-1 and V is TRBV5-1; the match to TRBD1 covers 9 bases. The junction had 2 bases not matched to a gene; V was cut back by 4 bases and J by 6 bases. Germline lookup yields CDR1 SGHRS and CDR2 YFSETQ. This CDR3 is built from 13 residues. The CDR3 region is CASSQTGGNEQFF. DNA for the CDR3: TGCGCCAGCAGCCAGACAGGGGGCAATGAGCAGTTCTTC.

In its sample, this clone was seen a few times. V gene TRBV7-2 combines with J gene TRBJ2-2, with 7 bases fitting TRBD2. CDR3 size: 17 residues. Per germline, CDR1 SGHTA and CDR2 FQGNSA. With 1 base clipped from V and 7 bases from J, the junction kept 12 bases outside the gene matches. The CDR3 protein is CASSLDWRERRGGELFF. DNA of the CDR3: TGTGCCAGCAGCTTAGACTGGCGGGAGAGGCGGGGCGGGGAGCTGTTTTTT.

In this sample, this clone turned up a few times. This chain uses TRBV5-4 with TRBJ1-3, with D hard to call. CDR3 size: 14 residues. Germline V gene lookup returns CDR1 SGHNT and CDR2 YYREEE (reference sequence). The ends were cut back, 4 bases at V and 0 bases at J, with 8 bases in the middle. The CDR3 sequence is CASSPSISGNTIYF. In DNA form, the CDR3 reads TGTGCCAGCAGCCCCTCCATCTCTGGAAACACCATATATTTT.

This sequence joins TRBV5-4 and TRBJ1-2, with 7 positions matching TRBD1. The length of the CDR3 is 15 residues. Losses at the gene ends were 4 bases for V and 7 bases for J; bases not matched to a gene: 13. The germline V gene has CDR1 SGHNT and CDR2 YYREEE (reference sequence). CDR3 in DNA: TGTGCCAGCAGCCTAGGGGACAGCGGGAGGGGTGGCTACACCTTC. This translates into CASSLGDSGRGGYTF. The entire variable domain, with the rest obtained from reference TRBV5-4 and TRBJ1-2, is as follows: ETGVTQSPTHLIKTRGQQVTLRCSSQSGHNTVSWYQQALGQGPQFIFQYYREEENGRGNFPPRFSGLQFPNYSSELNVNALELDDSALYLCASSLGDSGRGGYTFGSGTRLTVV.

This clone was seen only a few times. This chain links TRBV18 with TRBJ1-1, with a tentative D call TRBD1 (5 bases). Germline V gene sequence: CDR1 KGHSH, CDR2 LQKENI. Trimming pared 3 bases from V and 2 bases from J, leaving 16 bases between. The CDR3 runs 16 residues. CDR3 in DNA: TGTGCCAGCTCACCCCGGGACCTATTAGGAAACACTGAAGCTTTCTTT. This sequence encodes CASSPRDLLGNTEAFF.

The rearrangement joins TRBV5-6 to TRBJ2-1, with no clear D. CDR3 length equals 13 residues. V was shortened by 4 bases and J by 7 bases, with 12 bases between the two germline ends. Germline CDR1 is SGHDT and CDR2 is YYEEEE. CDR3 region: CASSRGPGNEQFF. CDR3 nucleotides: TGTGCCAGCAGCCGCGGCCCTGGGAATGAGCAGTTCTTC. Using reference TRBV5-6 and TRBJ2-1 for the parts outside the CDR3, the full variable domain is DAGVTQSPTHLIKTRGQQVTLRCSPKSGHDTVSWYQQALGQGPQFIFQYYEEEERQRGNFPDRFSGHQFPNYSSELNVNALLLGDSALYLCASSRGPGNEQFFGPGTRLTVL.

As DNA, the CDR3 is TGTGCCAGCAGTATACAGGGGGCAGAGACCCAGTACTTC. As protein: CASSIQGAETQYF. This chain uses TRBV28 with TRBJ2-5; 9 bases match TRBD1. CDR3 length equals 13 residues. Looked up from germline, CDR1 is MDHEN and CDR2 is SYDVKM. The junction had 2 bases not matched to a gene; V was cut back by 5 bases and J by 4 bases. The full variable domain, rest sourced from reference TRBV28 and TRBJ2-5, is DVKVTQSSRYLVKRTGEKVFLECVQDMDHENMFWYRQDPGLGLRLIYFSYDVKMKEKGDIPEGYSVSREKKERFSLILESASTNQTSMYLCASSIQGAETQYFGPGTRLLVL.

As DNA, the CDR3 is TGTGCCAGCAGCTTTTCTCCGGACTTGCAAGAGACCCAGTACTTC. It is translated as CASSFSPDLQETQYF. The rearrangement joins TRBV11-1 to TRBJ2-5; tentative D call: TRBD2 (5 bases). CDR1 and CDR2 from the germline V gene are SGHAT and FQDESV (reference sequence). The CDR3 extends over 15 amino acids. The V end was cut by 3 bases, the J end by 2 bases, with 13 bases between.

The CDR3 sequence is CASTLGGLYGYTF. CDR3 DNA: TGTGCCAGCACCCTGGGGGGTCTCTATGGCTACACCTTC. V usage is TRBV28 and J usage is TRBJ1-2; tentative D call: TRBD1 (5 bases). The ends were cut back, 7 bases at V and 4 bases at J, with 13 bases in the middle. The CDR3 extends over 13 amino acids. CDR1 is MDHEN, CDR2 SYDVKM, per germline.

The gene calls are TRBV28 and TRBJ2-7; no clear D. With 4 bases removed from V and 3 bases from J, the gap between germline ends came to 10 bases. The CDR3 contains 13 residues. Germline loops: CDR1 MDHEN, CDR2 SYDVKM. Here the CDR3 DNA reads TGTGCCAGCAGTTCCCAACTAAGCTACGAGCAGTACTTC. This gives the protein CASSSQLSYEQYF.

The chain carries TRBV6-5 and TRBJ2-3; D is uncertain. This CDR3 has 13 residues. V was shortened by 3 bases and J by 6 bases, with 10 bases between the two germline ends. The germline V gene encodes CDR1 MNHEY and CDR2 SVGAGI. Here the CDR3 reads CASSYSVGDTQYF. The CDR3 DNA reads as TGTGCCAGCAGTTATTCAGTGGGGGATACGCAGTATTTT.

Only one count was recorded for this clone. The CDR3 nucleotides read TGTGCCAGCAGTTACTCCGGACAGGAGCAGTACTTC. It codes for CASSYSGQEQYF. This rearrangement joins TRBV6-5 to TRBJ2-7, with a tentative D call TRBD1 (6 bases). The CDR3 has 12 amino acids. The V gene's germline CDR1 is MNHEY and CDR2 SVGAGI. The ends were cut back, 0 bases at V and 7 bases at J, with 7 bases in the middle.

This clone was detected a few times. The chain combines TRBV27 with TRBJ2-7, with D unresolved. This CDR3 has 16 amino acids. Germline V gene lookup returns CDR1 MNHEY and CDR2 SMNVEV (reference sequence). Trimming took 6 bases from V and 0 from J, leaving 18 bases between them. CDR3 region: CASRGTTTLGSYEQYF. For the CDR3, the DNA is TGTGCCAGCAGGGGTACAACGACCCTCGGCTCCTACGAGCAGTACTTC.

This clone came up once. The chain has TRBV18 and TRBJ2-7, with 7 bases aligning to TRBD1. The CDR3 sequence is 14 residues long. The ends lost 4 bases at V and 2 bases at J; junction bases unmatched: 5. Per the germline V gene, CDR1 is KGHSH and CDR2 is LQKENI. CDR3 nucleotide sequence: TGTGCCAGCTCACAGGGGGCATTCCCCTACGAGCAGTACTTC. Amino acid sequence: CASSQGAFPYEQYF.

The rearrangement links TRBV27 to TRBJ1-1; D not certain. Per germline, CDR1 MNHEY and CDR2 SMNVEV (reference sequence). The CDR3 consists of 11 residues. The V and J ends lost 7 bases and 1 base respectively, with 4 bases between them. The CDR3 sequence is CASKRNTEAFF. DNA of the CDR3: TGTGCCAGCAAGAGGAACACTGAAGCTTTCTTT.

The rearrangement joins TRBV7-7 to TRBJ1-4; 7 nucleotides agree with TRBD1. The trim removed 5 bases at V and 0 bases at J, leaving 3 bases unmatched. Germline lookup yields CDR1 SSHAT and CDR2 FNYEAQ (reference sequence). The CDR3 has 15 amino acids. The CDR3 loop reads CASSPGTATNEKLFF. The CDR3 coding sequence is TGTGCCAGCAGCCCAGGGACAGCAACTAATGAAAAACTGTTTTTT.

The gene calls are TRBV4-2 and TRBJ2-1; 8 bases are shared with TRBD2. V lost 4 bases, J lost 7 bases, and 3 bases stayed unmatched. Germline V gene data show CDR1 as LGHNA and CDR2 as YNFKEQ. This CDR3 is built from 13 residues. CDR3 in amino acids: CASSLGGANEQFF. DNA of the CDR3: TGTGCCAGCAGCCTCGGGGGGGCGAATGAGCAGTTCTTC.

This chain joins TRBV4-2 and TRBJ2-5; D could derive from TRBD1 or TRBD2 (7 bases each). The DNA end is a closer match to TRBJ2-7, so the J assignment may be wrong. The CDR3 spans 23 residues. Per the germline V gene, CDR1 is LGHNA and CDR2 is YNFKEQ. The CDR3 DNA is TGTGCCAGCAGCCACTCGCTAGACGAGGTTTGGAGGGCAGGGGGGGTTAGCTCCTACGAGCAGTACTTC. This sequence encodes CASSHSLDEVWRAGGVSSYEQYF.

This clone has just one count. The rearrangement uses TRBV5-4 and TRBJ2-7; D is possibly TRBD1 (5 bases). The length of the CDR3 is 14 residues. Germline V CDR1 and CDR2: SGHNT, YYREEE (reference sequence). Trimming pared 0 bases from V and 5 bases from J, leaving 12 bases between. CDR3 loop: CASSLVSGRNEQYF. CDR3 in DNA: TGTGCCAGCAGCTTGGTATCAGGGCGGAACGAGCAGTACTTC.

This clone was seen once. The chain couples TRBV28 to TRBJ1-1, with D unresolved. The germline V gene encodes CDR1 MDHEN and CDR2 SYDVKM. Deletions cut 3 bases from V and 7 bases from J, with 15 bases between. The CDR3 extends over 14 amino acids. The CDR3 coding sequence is TGTGCCAGCAGTTTTTGGACCGCCGATCATGAAGCTTTCTTT. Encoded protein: CASSFWTADHEAFF.

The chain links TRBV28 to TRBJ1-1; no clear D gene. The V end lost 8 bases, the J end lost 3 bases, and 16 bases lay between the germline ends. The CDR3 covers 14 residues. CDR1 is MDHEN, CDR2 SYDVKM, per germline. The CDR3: CASGYRNQDTEAFF. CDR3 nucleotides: TGTGCCAGCGGGTACAGAAATCAGGACACTGAAGCTTTCTTT. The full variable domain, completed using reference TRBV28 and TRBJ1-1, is DVKVTQSSRYLVKRTGEKVFLECVQDMDHENMFWYRQDPGLGLRLIYFSYDVKMKEKGDIPEGYSVSREKKERFSLILESASTNQTSMYLCASGYRNQDTEAFFGQGTRLTVV.

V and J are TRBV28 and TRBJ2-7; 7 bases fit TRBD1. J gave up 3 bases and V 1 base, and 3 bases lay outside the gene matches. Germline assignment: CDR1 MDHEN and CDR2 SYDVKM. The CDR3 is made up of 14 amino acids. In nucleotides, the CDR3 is TGTGCCAGCAGTTTATCAGGGGGAGACTACGAGCAGTACTTC. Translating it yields CASSLSGGDYEQYF.

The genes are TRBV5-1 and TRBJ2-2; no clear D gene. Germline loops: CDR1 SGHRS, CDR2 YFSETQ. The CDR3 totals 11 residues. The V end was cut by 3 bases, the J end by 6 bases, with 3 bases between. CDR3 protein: CASSSAGELFF. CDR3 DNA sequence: TGCGCCAGCAGCTCAGCCGGGGAGCTGTTTTTT. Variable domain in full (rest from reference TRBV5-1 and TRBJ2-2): KAGVTQTPRYLIKTRGQQVTLSCSPISGHRSVSWYQQTPGQGLQFLFEYFSETQRNKGNFPGRFSGRQFSNSRSEMNVSTLELGDSALYLCASSSAGELFFGEGSRLTVL.

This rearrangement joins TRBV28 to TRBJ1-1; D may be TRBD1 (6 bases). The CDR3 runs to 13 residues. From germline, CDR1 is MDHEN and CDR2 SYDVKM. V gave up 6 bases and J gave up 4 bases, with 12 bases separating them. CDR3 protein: CASRMTGTTEAFF. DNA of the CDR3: TGTGCCAGCAGGATGACAGGAACCACTGAAGCTTTCTTT.